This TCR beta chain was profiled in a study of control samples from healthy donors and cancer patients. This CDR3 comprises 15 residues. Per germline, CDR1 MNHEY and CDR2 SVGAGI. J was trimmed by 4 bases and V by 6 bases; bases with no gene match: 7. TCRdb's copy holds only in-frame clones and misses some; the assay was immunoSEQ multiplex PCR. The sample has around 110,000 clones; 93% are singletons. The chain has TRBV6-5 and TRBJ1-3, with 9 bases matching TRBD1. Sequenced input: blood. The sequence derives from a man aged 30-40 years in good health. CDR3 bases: TGTGCCAGCAGCTTCGACAGGGGGAGGGGAAACACCATATATTTT. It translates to CASSFDRGRGNTIYF.